This TCR beta chain emerged from a study of shared clonotypes between healthy human individuals. For the study at large: The study used three CD4 naive, three CD4 memory, two CD8 naive and one CD8 memory plate per donor.

General study findings and limits: What rarefaction showed was incomplete sorted-subset sequencing despite large depth. An expected dependence of interdonor clonotype sharing on sequencing depth was noted.

The CDR3 runs 15 residues. V gave up 7 bases and J gave up 1 base, with 16 bases separating them. Germline CDR1 SEHNR, CDR2 FQNEAQ (reference sequence). The donor cohort consisted entirely of Caucasian adults residing in Nashville, Tennessee. Assay used: immunoSEQ multiplex PCR; TCRdb lists only in-frame clones, some missing. The sample yields about 690,000 clones, about 92% seen once. This clone was picked up a small number of times. Its matching antigen is unknown. This clonotype was sampled from a man in his late teens or twenties in good health. Some clones in this sample may be carry-over from other donors' samples. This chain joins TRBV7-9 and TRBJ1-1; D might be TRBD1 (5 bases). What was sequenced was memory CD8+ T cells from PBMCs. Described subset: CD45RO+ cells pooled with CCR7-negative TemRA cells. The CDR3 DNA is TGTGCCAGCACTAAAGAGGGGTTTCGGAACACTGAAGCTTTCTTT. It yields the protein CASTKEGFRNTEAFF.